This T cell receptor beta chain was retrieved from a study of T cell repertoires in cytomegalovirus infection. In the case of this clonotype: The antigen remains undetermined.

This CDR3 is built from 15 residues. Germline V CDR1 and CDR2: MDHEN, SYDVKM. V gave up 2 bases and J gave up 4 bases, with 12 bases separating them. In TCRdb, the reads were re-called with MiXCR into one record per CDR3 protein. Here the sample spans approximately 1,000,000 distinct CDR3 sequences, around 32% being singletons. The TCR sequence derives from a human donor in good health (CMV status not recorded). Some clones in this sample may be carry-over from other donors' samples. The chain joins TRBV28 to TRBJ1-3; D gene unclear. The sequences come from cultured CD8+ T cells from PBMCs, collected from culture after CMV antigen stimulation. The DNA of the CDR3 is TGTGCCAGCAGTTTAAGAGAGGTCGGCGGAAACACCATATATTTT. It yields the protein CASSLREVGGNTIYF. Filled out from reference TRBV28 and TRBJ1-3, the complete variable domain reads DVKVTQSSRYLVKRTGEKVFLECVQDMDHENMFWYRQDPGLGLRLIYFSYDVKMKEKGDIPEGYSVSREKKERFSLILESASTNQTSMYLCASSLREVGGNTIYFGEGSWLTVV.